This TCR beta chain was retrieved from a study of CD4 T cells in relation to SARS-CoV-2 and coronaviruses. General study findings and limits: Crossreactive clones expanded significantly less to SARS-CoV-2 than monoreactive clones.

The unexposed donors gave CD4+ T cells in about 2010-2019, prior to COVID-19. CD4+ T cells were isolated from the cells after less than 13 days of culture. Details on this clone: Its antigen is unknown.

Germline trimming cut 1 base from V and 7 bases from J; bases unmatched to any gene: 10. The CDR3 has 16 amino acids. The germline gives CDR1 SGHRS, CDR2 YFSETQ. The assay was immunoSEQ multiplex PCR, and TCRdb's table has in-frame clones only and misses some. The sample carries roughly 20,000 clones, around two thirds recorded once. V is TRBV5-1 and J is TRBJ2-7, with 11 bases lining up with TRBD1. The specimen was CD4+ T cells from PBMCs, cultured in vitro. This TCR was sampled from a human donor in good health. The CDR3 spells CASSLNIGQGAGEQYF. The CDR3 region has the DNA TGCGCCAGCAGCTTGAATATTGGACAGGGGGCGGGGGAGCAGTACTTC.